A selection of T cell receptor beta chains follows, all from one sample in a study of identical twins. From the 5' RACE reads, TCRdb called clonotypes with MiXCR, one entry per CDR3 protein. The data hold under 300,000 distinct CDR3 sequences, with about 13% observed a single time. This sample also appeared in a second study, on yellow fever vaccine responses in identical twins.

Source material: memory (CD45RO+) T cells sorted from blood. The receptors shown here come from a woman aged 18-29 years in good health. Each CDR3 is given with its conserved first and last residue. The D gene is left open where the match is weak. Clone size is stated in some rows and not others, as once, few, many or a class when expanded.

v_call	clone_size	j_call	d_call	cdr3_nt	cdr3_aa
TRBV20-1	few	TRBJ2-7	-	TGCAGTGCTAGAGCCGGGTTGGTGACCTACGAGCAGTACTTC	CSARAGLVTYEQYF
TRBV7-9	-	TRBJ1-1	TRBD1	TGTGCCAGCAGACACTGGACAGGGATGAGGGACACTGAAGCTTTCTTT	CASRHWTGMRDTEAFF
TRBV10-3	few	TRBJ2-3	-	TGTGCCATCACCCACACCCCAGGGGGCACAGATACGCAGTATTTT	CAITHTPGGTDTQYF
TRBV7-9	few	TRBJ2-3	-	TGTGCCAGCAGCCCCTCGAGGGCCACAGAGCGCGCTACGCAGTATTTT	CASSPSRATERATQYF
TRBV12-3/TRBV12-4	-	TRBJ2-7	-	TGTGCCAGCAGTTTTGTCGTAGTCAACTCCTACGAGCAGTACTTC	CASSFVVVNSYEQYF
TRBV29-1	-	TRBJ1-3	-	TGCAGCGTCCTGAGAGGGTCTTCTGGAAACACCATATATTTT	CSVLRGSSGNTIYF
TRBV11-3	few	TRBJ2-5	TRBD2	TGTGCCAGCAGCTACGGCCGGGACTACCTACAAGAGACCCAGTACTTC	CASSYGRDYLQETQYF
TRBV29-1	-	TRBJ2-1	TRBD2	TGCAGCACCTGGACTAGCGGGAGATCAGGAGAGCAGTTCTTC	CSTWTSGRSGEQFF
TRBV29-1	many	TRBJ2-1	-	TGCAGCGTCCCCAAACGTGGGGGATCCTTACCCTTGAACAATGAGCAGTTCTTC	CSVPKRGGSLPLNNEQFF
TRBV20-1	few	TRBJ2-4	-	TGCAGTGCACCAGAGGCGGGAGGCAGGGGGAACATTCAGTACTTC	CSAPEAGGRGNIQYF
TRBV28	few	TRBJ1-6	TRBD1	TGTGCCAGCAGAAGGGACAGGTTCAATTCACCCCTCCACTTT	CASRRDRFNSPLHF
TRBV7-9	-	TRBJ2-2	-	TGTGCCAGCACCCCCGGCAGGGCGGACACCGGGGAGCTGTTTTTT	CASTPGRADTGELFF
TRBV7-2	many	TRBJ2-1	-	TGTGCCAGCAGCTTAGACCGGAAAATCTCCTACAATGAGCAGTTCTTC	CASSLDRKISYNEQFF
TRBV7-9	few	TRBJ2-3	TRBD2	TGTGCCAGCAGGGCAGCGGGAGGGGATACGCAGTATTTT	CASRAAGGDTQYF
TRBV7-2	few	TRBJ2-2	TRBD2	TGTGCCAGCATGTTTGGGGGGGCGAACACCGGGGAGCTGTTTTTT	CASMFGGANTGELFF
TRBV23-1	-	TRBJ2-7	TRBD1	TGCGCCAGCAGTCATTCAGGGGACAGGGGTGATTGCGAGCAGTACTTC	CASSHSGDRGDCEQYF
TRBV6-4	few	TRBJ2-4	-	TGTGCCAGCAGTGACTCCAGGGGGGCGAACATTCAGTACTTC	CASSDSRGANIQYF
TRBV10-3	many	TRBJ2-7	-	TGTGCCATCAGTGAACTGGACAGTTGGCAGTACTTC	CAISELDSWQYF
TRBV7-2	-	TRBJ2-1	TRBD2	TGTGCCAGCAGCTTTCCGACTAGCGGGAGGGCCAATGAGCAGTTCTTC	CASSFPTSGRANEQFF
TRBV21-1	-	TRBJ1-2	-	TGTGCCAGCAGCAAGCAAACAGGTGGTGACGGCTACACCTTC	CASSKQTGGDGYTF
TRBV28	few	TRBJ1-6	-	TGTGCCAGCAGGACTACTAATTCACCCCTCCACTTT	CASRTTNSPLHF
TRBV12-3/TRBV12-4	many	TRBJ2-5	-	TGTGCCAGCAGTCCCTCATCAGAGACCCAGTACTTC	CASSPSSETQYF
TRBV12-3/TRBV12-4	few	TRBJ2-3	-	TGTGCCAGCAGTTACCTCGGGGGCGGACTCACAGATACGCAGTATTTT	CASSYLGGGLTDTQYF
TRBV19	-	TRBJ2-3	TRBD1	TGTGCCAGTATGGAAACAGGGGTGGGAAAGCAGTATTTT	CASMETGVGKQYF